This entry lists 18 T cell receptor beta chains sequenced from one sample in a study of blood T cell repertoires in COVID-19. The assay was immunoSEQ multiplex PCR, and TCRdb's table has in-frame clones only and misses some. The sample includes 200,000 to 250,000 clones, approximately 90% of them seen just once. What was sequenced was PBMCs or T cells enriched from blood (not recorded which). All receptors derive from a man in his thirties or forties who had recovered from COVID-19.

CDR3 sequence (DNA): TGTGCCAGCAGCCCAAGAAGCATGTCTGGAAACACCATATATTTT. It codes for CASSPRSMSGNTIYF. The chain couples TRBV7-2 to TRBJ1-3, with D unresolved. V was clipped by 5 bases and J by 1 base, with 12 bases between them. Germline V gene lookup returns CDR1 SGHTA and CDR2 FQGNSA. The CDR3 runs 15 residues.

This clone appeared a few times. DNA for the CDR3: TGTGCCAGCAGCTTGGTCAAACAGGCCCGGACTGAAGCTTTCTTT. Amino acids: CASSLVKQARTEAFF. This chain connects TRBV5-4 to TRBJ1-1; a possible D gene is TRBD1 (5 bases). The CDR3 is made up of 15 amino acids. Deletions cut 0 bases from V and 5 bases from J, with 14 bases between. Germline V gene data show CDR1 as SGHNT and CDR2 as YYREEE (reference sequence).

The rearrangement joins TRBV28 to TRBJ2-3, with 16 bases fitting TRBD2. With V trimmed by 5 bases and J by 5 bases, 4 bases remained unmatched. The CDR3 extends over 16 amino acids. CDR1 is MDHEN, CDR2 SYDVKM, per germline. The CDR3 DNA reads as TGTGCCAGCAGTCGCGGGACTAGCGGGGGGGTAGATACGCAGTATTTT. Translating gives CASSRGTSGGVDTQYF.

The chain uses TRBV29-1 and TRBJ2-1; D remains unclear. Trimming shortened V by 4 bases and J by 9 bases, and 10 bases separated the two germline ends. The CDR3 has 11 amino acids. Germline-derived CDR1 and CDR2 are SQVTM and ANQGSEA. The CDR3 coding sequence is TGCAGCGTTGTCGAAGGAGCTGAGCAGTTCTTC. Protein sequence: CSVVEGAEQFF.

The rearrangement links TRBV6-5 to TRBJ2-1, with a tentative D call TRBD2 (5 bases). The CDR3 sequence is 12 residues long. V was shortened by 0 bases and J by 8 bases, with 5 bases between the two germline ends. Germline values: CDR1 MNHEY, CDR2 SVGAGI. The CDR3 loop reads CASSYSRDEQFF. The CDR3 nucleotides read TGTGCCAGCAGTTACTCGAGGGATGAGCAGTTCTTC.

The J gene is TRBJ1-5, the V gene TRBV6-2 or TRBV6-3, with D possibly matching TRBD1 (6 bases). The CDR3 loop spans 15 amino acids. Germline V lookup: CDR1 MNHEY, CDR2 SVGEGT. The V end lost 3 bases, the J end lost 6 bases, and 15 bases lay between the germline ends. The CDR3 nucleotides are TGTGCCAGCAGTTATGGGGGCTCATCGGTTCAGCCCCAGCATTTT. It translates to CASSYGGSSVQPQHF.

The rearrangement links TRBV9 to TRBJ1-6; no definite D call. CDR1 and CDR2 from the germline V gene are SGDLS and YYNGEE. CDR3 size: 14 residues. The V end was cut by 3 bases, the J end by 10 bases, with 14 bases between. The CDR3 bases are TGTGCCAGCAGCGCTAGGGTTTCGGGATCACCCCTCCACTTT. Residues: CASSARVSGSPLHF.

This clone was seen a single time. CDR3 loop: CASSQDPQTGGLSYEQYF. The CDR3 bases are TGCGCCAGCAGCCAAGATCCGCAAACAGGGGGACTTTCCTACGAGCAGTACTTC. V usage is TRBV4-1 and J usage is TRBJ2-7, with 8 bases aligning to TRBD1. Germline CDR1 is MGHRA and CDR2 is YSYEKL. The CDR3 consists of 18 residues. After removal of 0 bases from V and 1 base from J, the junction contained 11 bases not matched to a gene.

The chain combines TRBV28 with TRBJ1-2; D is ambiguous. CDR1 is MDHEN and CDR2 is SYDVKM in the germline V gene. CDR3 length equals 14 residues. Between the trimmed V and J ends, which lost 4 bases and 4 bases, there was a span of 13 bases. The CDR3 coding sequence is TGTGCCAGCAGTTCGCTAATGGAGGGCTATGGCTACACCTTC. Its protein product is CASSSLMEGYGYTF.

The chain combines TRBV5-1 with TRBJ2-7; 7 bases align to TRBD2. CDR1 SGHRS and CDR2 YFSETQ come from the germline V gene. The CDR3 is made up of 15 amino acids. J gave up 4 bases and V 4 bases, and 11 bases lay outside the gene matches. The CDR3 loop is CASSGRAHGGYEQYF. The CDR3 DNA reads TGCGCCAGCAGCGGACGAGCACACGGGGGGTACGAGCAGTACTTC.

Note on this clone: Germline and junction disagree at one end, which may indicate a read error. This chain links TRBV4-1 with TRBJ1-5, with D possibly TRBD1 on 5 matching bases. CDR3 length equals 17 residues. The germline V gene has CDR1 MGHRA and CDR2 YSYEKL. CDR3 sequence reads: CASSQDGGGASNQPQHF. The CDR3 region has the DNA TGCGCCAGCAGTCAAGATGGAGGAGGGGCTAGCAATCAGCCCCAGCATTTT.

The sample holds a few counts of this clone. The chain links TRBV7-2 to TRBJ1-3; 7 bases fit TRBD1. Germline lookup yields CDR1 SGHTA and CDR2 FQGNSA. The CDR3 consists of 15 residues. With V trimmed by 6 bases and J by 4 bases, 9 bases remained unmatched. The CDR3, as DNA: TGTGCCAGCAGTCTTACACAGGGGATAGGAAACACCATATATTTT. This encodes CASSLTQGIGNTIYF.

CDR3 DNA sequence: TGTGCCAGCAGCCACCCACCTCCTCCGGTTGAGCAGTTCTTC. The encoded protein is CASSHPPPPVEQFF. The J gene is TRBJ2-1, the V gene TRBV14; D is ambiguous. V was pared by 3 bases and J by 9 bases, with 15 bases between. CDR3 length equals 14 residues. Germline V gene lookup returns CDR1 SGHDN and CDR2 FVKESK.

This chain joins TRBV28 and TRBJ1-5; 7 bases match TRBD1. CDR3 length: 15 amino acids. The germline CDR1 and CDR2 sequences are MDHEN and SYDVKM. The V segment lost 8 bases and the J segment 9 bases; nucleotides outside the gene matches: 16. The CDR3 bases are TGTGCCAGCGGGGACATGACAGGGACGAGTTGGCCCCAGCATTTT. It yields the protein CASGDMTGTSWPQHF. Full variable domain (outside the CDR3, taken from reference TRBV28 and TRBJ1-5): DVKVTQSSRYLVKRTGEKVFLECVQDMDHENMFWYRQDPGLGLRLIYFSYDVKMKEKGDIPEGYSVSREKKERFSLILESASTNQTSMYLCASGDMTGTSWPQHFGDGTRLSIL.

This clone occurred a few times. The V call is TRBV20-1, the J call TRBJ1-5, with TRBD1 matching 7 bases. Germline CDR1 reads DFQATT; CDR2 reads SNEGSKA (reference sequence). The length of the CDR3 is 16 residues. Trimming removed 3 bases from V and 7 bases from J; junction bases left unmatched: 15. The DNA for the CDR3 is TGCAGTGCTAGTCTTCCTCATGATGCGGACAGGCAGCCCCAGCATTTT. Its translation: CSASLPHDADRQPQHF.

The gene calls are TRBV6-1 and TRBJ2-1; D gene unclear. Germline values: CDR1 MNHNS, CDR2 SASEGT. The CDR3 is 15 amino acids. Trimming removed 3 bases from V and 3 bases from J, with 12 bases in between. CDR3 sequence reads: CASSDNGLSYNEQFF. CDR3 nucleotides: TGTGCCAGCAGTGATAACGGTCTAAGCTACAATGAGCAGTTCTTC.

The sample holds one count of this clone. This chain joins TRBV2 and TRBJ1-4, with D perhaps TRBD1 (5 bases). CDR1 and CDR2 (germline): SNHLY, FYNNEI. The CDR3 is made up of 16 amino acids. Trimming left V 7 bases short and J 2 bases short, with 17 bases between. This CDR3 is CASNGRGSSTNEKLFF. As DNA, the CDR3 is TGTGCCAGCAACGGGCGGGGCTCGAGCACTAATGAAAAACTGTTTTTT.

The V gene is TRBV5-4, the J gene TRBJ2-2, with TRBD1 matching 8 bases. CDR1 is SGHNT, CDR2 YYREEE, per germline (reference sequence). The CDR3 consists of 16 residues. Germline trimming cut 3 bases from V and 0 bases from J; bases unmatched to any gene: 4. The CDR3 loop reads CASSSGQGSNTGELFF. CDR3 coding DNA: TGTGCCAGCAGCTCTGGACAGGGATCGAACACCGGGGAGCTGTTTTTT.